This is a list of T cell receptor beta chains from one sample in a study of T cells after yellow fever vaccination. Each CDR3 protein gets one entry after TCRdb re-called the 5' RACE reads with MiXCR. Of some 260,000 distinct CDR3 sequences in the sample, about 5.2% are singletons; the top ten hold roughly 3.5%. Material: CD4+ T cells sorted from PBMCs, obtained on the day of the yellow fever booster vaccination. The receptors stem from a man aged 18-30 years who received the YFV17D yellow fever vaccine. Each CDR3 is given with its conserved first and last residue. Fields, in order: clone size, V gene, D gene, J gene, CDR3 DNA, CDR3 protein. A D gene is named only where the DNA matches it firmly. Size is stated for part of the rows, as once, few or many counts, or as a class when the clone is expanded.

clone size: -
V gene: TRBV20-1
D gene: -
J gene: TRBJ2-1
CDR3 DNA: TGCAGTGCTAGGCAAGTGATTAGCTCCTACAATGAGCAGTTCTTC
CDR3 protein: CSARQVISSYNEQFF

clone size: few
V gene: TRBV4-3
D gene: -
J gene: TRBJ2-6
CDR3 DNA: TGCGCCAGCAGCCAAGGCGGGCCGGGTGGGGCCAACGTCCTGACTTTC
CDR3 protein: CASSQGGPGGANVLTF

clone size: few
V gene: TRBV30
D gene: -
J gene: TRBJ2-3
CDR3 DNA: TGTGCCTGGAGTGTCAAGGGTAACGGACATAGAAGCGCAGATACGCAGTATTTT
CDR3 protein: CAWSVKGNGHRSADTQYF

clone size: -
V gene: TRBV30
D gene: -
J gene: TRBJ1-1
CDR3 DNA: TGTGCCTGGACCGACGGGCTGGCTAACACTGAAGCTTTCTTT
CDR3 protein: CAWTDGLANTEAFF

clone size: many
V gene: TRBV5-1
D gene: -
J gene: TRBJ2-3
CDR3 DNA: TGCGCCAGCAGCCAGGCTAGCTCGGCGGATACGCAGTATTTT
CDR3 protein: CASSQASSADTQYF

clone size: few
V gene: TRBV2
D gene: -
J gene: TRBJ2-7
CDR3 DNA: TGTGCCAGCACCGACTCCGGGACGTCAGACTACGAGCAGTACTTC
CDR3 protein: CASTDSGTSDYEQYF

clone size: many
V gene: TRBV18
D gene: -
J gene: TRBJ2-2
CDR3 DNA: TGTGCCAGCTCATCGCAGGGTGGCACCGGGGAGCTGTTTTTT
CDR3 protein: CASSSQGGTGELFF

clone size: few
V gene: TRBV11-2
D gene: -
J gene: TRBJ1-1
CDR3 DNA: TGTGCCAGCAGCTTAGACGGGTGGGCTGAAGCTTTCTTT
CDR3 protein: CASSLDGWAEAFF

clone size: -
V gene: TRBV4-2
D gene: -
J gene: TRBJ2-2
CDR3 DNA: TGTGCCAGCAGCCAAAGCGACCCTGCAGGGACCACCGGGGAGCTGTTTTTT
CDR3 protein: CASSQSDPAGTTGELFF

clone size: -
V gene: TRBV10-1
D gene: -
J gene: TRBJ2-3
CDR3 DNA: TGCGCCAGCAGTGAGTCCGGGACACCTAGCACAGATACGCAGTATTTT
CDR3 protein: CASSESGTPSTDTQYF

clone size: many
V gene: TRBV5-1
D gene: TRBD1
J gene: TRBJ2-2
CDR3 DNA: TGCGCCAGCAGCCTCTTCGGGACAGGGTCCACCGGGGAGCTGTTTTTT
CDR3 protein: CASSLFGTGSTGELFF

clone size: -
V gene: TRBV19
D gene: -
J gene: TRBJ1-5
CDR3 DNA: TGTGCCAGTAGTATACCAGGATCAGATCAGCCCCAGCATTTT
CDR3 protein: CASSIPGSDQPQHF

clone size: many
V gene: TRBV20-1
D gene: TRBD1
J gene: TRBJ1-1
CDR3 DNA: TGCAGTGCTAGAGTCTACCCCGGGACAGGGAAGACTGAAGCTTTCTTT
CDR3 protein: CSARVYPGTGKTEAFF

clone size: few
V gene: TRBV11-2
D gene: TRBD2
J gene: TRBJ2-5
CDR3 DNA: TGTGCCAGCAGCTTACGGAGCGGGGGGTTACAAGAGACCCAGTACTTC
CDR3 protein: CASSLRSGGLQETQYF

clone size: few
V gene: TRBV5-1
D gene: -
J gene: TRBJ1-1
CDR3 DNA: TGCGCCAGCAGCAACGGGAACGTAGACACTGAAGCTTTCTTT
CDR3 protein: CASSNGNVDTEAFF

clone size: -
V gene: TRBV5-1
D gene: TRBD1
J gene: TRBJ2-5
CDR3 DNA: TGCGCCAGCAGCGCGTCGACAGGGTCGGAAGAGACCCAGTACTTC
CDR3 protein: CASSASTGSEETQYF

clone size: many
V gene: TRBV4-3
D gene: -
J gene: TRBJ2-4
CDR3 DNA: TGCGCCAGCAGCCAAGAGACAGATAACATTCAGTACTTC
CDR3 protein: CASSQETDNIQYF

clone size: -
V gene: TRBV6-1
D gene: -
J gene: TRBJ2-3
CDR3 DNA: TGTGCCAGCAATACAGGGAATGGGGCAGATACGCAGTATTTT
CDR3 protein: CASNTGNGADTQYF

clone size: few
V gene: TRBV19
D gene: TRBD1
J gene: TRBJ2-4
CDR3 DNA: TGTGCCAGTAGCCAGACAGGGGTGGAAAACATTCAGTACTTC
CDR3 protein: CASSQTGVENIQYF

clone size: -
V gene: TRBV12-3/TRBV12-4
D gene: -
J gene: TRBJ2-7
CDR3 DNA: TGTGCCAGCAGTCTAGGGGGAACCGGGGGCTACGAGCAGTACTTC
CDR3 protein: CASSLGGTGGYEQYF

clone size: -
V gene: TRBV7-2
D gene: -
J gene: TRBJ1-1
CDR3 DNA: TGTGCCAGCAGGCGTAGTGGGAACACTGAAGCTTTCTTT
CDR3 protein: CASRRSGNTEAFF

clone size: -
V gene: TRBV5-1
D gene: -
J gene: TRBJ2-1
CDR3 DNA: TGCGCCAGCAGCTTGGGTCCAGCACTTACGACCTACAATGAGCAGTTCTTC
CDR3 protein: CASSLGPALTTYNEQFF

clone size: many
V gene: TRBV5-1
D gene: TRBD1
J gene: TRBJ1-5
CDR3 DNA: TGCGCCAGCAGCTCCGGGACAGCCTTCGGGCCCCAGCATTTT
CDR3 protein: CASSSGTAFGPQHF

clone size: -
V gene: TRBV5-1
D gene: TRBD1
J gene: TRBJ1-4
CDR3 DNA: TGCGCCAGCAGCTTGGTGGGGGCGACGACAGGGTCAACTAATGAAAAACTGTTTTTT
CDR3 protein: CASSLVGATTGSTNEKLFF

clone size: many
V gene: TRBV20-1
D gene: TRBD1
J gene: TRBJ2-5
CDR3 DNA: TGCAGTGCCGCTCCCGACAGGGCGGAGACCCAGTACTTC
CDR3 protein: CSAAPDRAETQYF

clone size: few
V gene: TRBV5-1
D gene: -
J gene: TRBJ1-4
CDR3 DNA: TGCGCCAGCAGCTTGGGCAGAGCTAATGAAAAACTGTTTTTT
CDR3 protein: CASSLGRANEKLFF

clone size: few
V gene: TRBV10-3
D gene: -
J gene: TRBJ1-2
CDR3 DNA: TGTGCCATCAGTGAGTCGCCACCTTCGGGGGGCTACACCTTC
CDR3 protein: CAISESPPSGGYTF

clone size: -
V gene: TRBV27
D gene: -
J gene: TRBJ2-3
CDR3 DNA: TGTGCCAGCGGTCCGACGGGATGGAGCCAGTATTTT
CDR3 protein: CASGPTGWSQYF

clone size: few
V gene: TRBV5-1
D gene: -
J gene: TRBJ2-5
CDR3 DNA: TGCGCCAGCAGCTTTGGTACAGGGTTGGGGGAGACCCAGTACTTC
CDR3 protein: CASSFGTGLGETQYF

clone size: -
V gene: TRBV7-8
D gene: -
J gene: TRBJ2-2
CDR3 DNA: TGTGCCAGCATCCGGAGGGCGGTGGTCGGGGAGCTGATTTTT
CDR3 protein: CASIRRAVVGELIF

clone size: few
V gene: TRBV6-5
D gene: -
J gene: TRBJ1-6
CDR3 DNA: TGTGCCAGCAGTTACTCGAGCGGGCTAAATTCACCCCTCCACTTT
CDR3 protein: CASSYSSGLNSPLHF

clone size: many
V gene: TRBV5-1
D gene: -
J gene: TRBJ2-3
CDR3 DNA: TGCGCCAGCAGCTTGCATACAGAGCCCACAGATACGCAGTATTTT
CDR3 protein: CASSLHTEPTDTQYF

clone size: -
V gene: TRBV5-1
D gene: -
J gene: TRBJ1-5
CDR3 DNA: TGCGCCAGCAGCTCGCTCCCTGGGCAGCCCCAGCATTTT
CDR3 protein: CASSSLPGQPQHF

clone size: -
V gene: TRBV7-2
D gene: -
J gene: TRBJ2-1
CDR3 DNA: TGTGCCAGCAGCACCCCGACAGGTAGCTCCTACAATGAGCAGTTCTTC
CDR3 protein: CASSTPTGSSYNEQFF

clone size: many
V gene: TRBV6-2/TRBV6-3
D gene: -
J gene: TRBJ1-1
CDR3 DNA: TGTGCCAGCAGCCTACTAGGCACTGAAGCTTTCTTT
CDR3 protein: CASSLLGTEAFF

clone size: few
V gene: TRBV11-2
D gene: TRBD1
J gene: TRBJ1-6
CDR3 DNA: TGTGCCAGCAGCGGGACAGACAATAATTCACCCCTCCACTTT
CDR3 protein: CASSGTDNNSPLHF

clone size: once
V gene: TRBV30
D gene: -
J gene: TRBJ2-1
CDR3 DNA: TGTGCCTGGCAGCCTAAACAGGTGAACTCCTACAATGAGCAGTTCTTC
CDR3 protein: CAWQPKQVNSYNEQFF

clone size: many
V gene: TRBV3-1
D gene: -
J gene: TRBJ2-7
CDR3 DNA: TGTGCCAGCAGCCCTACTCCGACAGGTATAAAGTACTTC
CDR3 protein: CASSPTPTGIKYF

clone size: few
V gene: TRBV20-1
D gene: -
J gene: TRBJ2-1
CDR3 DNA: TGCAGTGCACGATGGGCCTTCCACAATGAGCAGTTCTTC
CDR3 protein: CSARWAFHNEQFF

clone size: -
V gene: TRBV7-2
D gene: TRBD2
J gene: TRBJ2-5
CDR3 DNA: TGTGCCAGCAGCCGGGGGGGGTCAGGGGAGACCCAGTACTTC
CDR3 protein: CASSRGGSGETQYF

clone size: few
V gene: TRBV4-1
D gene: -
J gene: TRBJ2-1
CDR3 DNA: TGCGCCAGCAGCCAAGGGTTAAGGGGCCGGTCCTACAATGAGCAGTTCTTC
CDR3 protein: CASSQGLRGRSYNEQFF

clone size: many
V gene: TRBV20-1
D gene: -
J gene: TRBJ2-3
CDR3 DNA: TGCAGTGCTAGAGCCTCCCACGTTGGAGATACGCAGTATTTT
CDR3 protein: CSARASHVGDTQYF

clone size: few
V gene: TRBV6-5
D gene: -
J gene: TRBJ1-4
CDR3 DNA: TGTGCCACCCGGATGGGGGGGCCCGATGAAAAACTGTTTTTT
CDR3 protein: CATRMGGPDEKLFF

clone size: few
V gene: TRBV4-2
D gene: TRBD1
J gene: TRBJ2-3
CDR3 DNA: TGTGCCAGCAGCCAAGACGCCAGGGGGTCTCGGGATACGCAGTATTTT
CDR3 protein: CASSQDARGSRDTQYF

clone size: few
V gene: TRBV6-5
D gene: -
J gene: TRBJ1-4
CDR3 DNA: TGTGCCAGCAGAACCCTCGGGTTTCTGAATGAAAAACTGTTTTTT
CDR3 protein: CASRTLGFLNEKLFF

clone size: many
V gene: TRBV11-2
D gene: TRBD2
J gene: TRBJ2-3
CDR3 DNA: TGTGCCAGCAGCTTGGGACTAGCGGGGGACTACACAGATACGCAGTATTTT
CDR3 protein: CASSLGLAGDYTDTQYF

clone size: few
V gene: TRBV4-1
D gene: TRBD1
J gene: TRBJ1-1
CDR3 DNA: TGCGCCAGCAGAAACCGGGACAGCGTAATGAACACTGAAGCTTTCTTT
CDR3 protein: CASRNRDSVMNTEAFF